This T cell receptor beta chain was observed in a study of blood T cell repertoires in COVID-19. Overall study: Specimens from acute and convalescent COVID-19 originated in the United States, Italy and Spain.

Recruitment covered about 25 US areas and drew participants whose ages spanned roughly 18 to 100 years. This clone was seen a single time. Per the original methods: Amplifying reference gene primers gave estimates of nucleated cell counts. TCRdb keeps only in-frame clones here, not all; method: immunoSEQ multiplex PCR. V, J and clone size were drawn from that table, and D and trimming were deduced from the DNA. The table lists about 480,000 clones, around 87% of them singletons. Looked up from germline, CDR1 is MGHRA and CDR2 is YSYEKL. V lost 1 base to trimming and J lost 1 base, with 13 bases between them. The CDR3 totals 16 residues.

What was sequenced was PBMCs or T cells enriched from blood (not recorded which). This receptor was taken from a woman in her 40s who had recovered from COVID-19. The V call is TRBV4-1, the J call TRBJ1-1, with D perhaps TRBD1 (5 bases). The CDR3 here is CASSQGRVYRNTEAFF. The CDR3 nucleotides are TGCGCCAGCAGCCAAGGCAGGGTCTACAGGAACACTGAAGCTTTCTTT.